This section outlines one TCR beta chain sequence together with its context. Its antigen is as yet unknown. These data are taken from a study of T cells in Graves' hyperthyroidism and ophthalmopathy. Points from the study as a whole: In the analysis, a 13 V-J model separated ophthalmopathy from stable hyperthyroidism.

Germline V gene lookup returns CDR1 KGHSH and CDR2 LQKENI. The CDR3 is 16 residues long. The ends lost 2 bases at V and 5 bases at J; junction bases unmatched: 4. Amplification yielded TCR beta CDR3 regions, with RNA transcripts as the source. During a first-round RT-PCR of the TCR CDR3, the HTBI primer set was used. TCRdb itself ran the multiplex PCR reads through MiXCR, one entry per CDR3 protein. Of a few hundred thousand distinct CDR3 sequences in the sample, roughly 13% were seen once. Source material: blood. The source is a young woman with Graves' hyperthyroidism. V usage is TRBV18 and J usage is TRBJ1-6; TRBD1 matches 9 bases. The CDR3 coding sequence is TGTGCCAGCTCACCAACGGGGACAGGGAATAATTCACCCCTCCACTTT. It codes for CASSPTGTGNNSPLHF.